This note documents a single T cell receptor (beta chain) sequence. Its antigen is as yet unknown. These data come from a study of siplizumab effects on memory and regulatory T cells. Here immunoSEQ multiplex PCR was the method, and the copy in TCRdb shows in-frame clones only, minus some. The sample lists 90,000 to 120,000 clones, under 95% occurring once. Points from the study as a whole: It was not possible to assign a naive or memory phenotype to roughly 75-95% of proliferating CD4+ or CD8+ clones. Mapping to unstimulated subsets was achieved for only a minor fraction of alloreactive clones.

V shed 6 bases and J 3 bases; nucleotides not matched to a gene: 7. Germline V gene sequence: CDR1 SEHNR, CDR2 FQNEAQ (reference sequence). The CDR3 runs to 16 residues. Sequenced: Tregs sorted from blood. This chain joins TRBV7-9 and TRBJ2-1; 11 bases align to TRBD2. This TCR derives from a human donor in good health. This CDR3 reads CASRFGLAGVYNEQFF. The CDR3 DNA reads as TGTGCCAGCAGATTCGGACTAGCGGGCGTCTACAATGAGCAGTTCTTC.